This TCR beta chain emerged from a study of synovial regulatory T cells in juvenile arthritis. The study's findings and limits: Across patients, iaTreg TCR repertoires were mostly private, partly shared with synovial Teff and blood CPL.

Median disease duration was about seven years, range 0.2-19.1. Comments on this clone: The antigen remains unidentified.

The protocol was immunoSEQ multiplex PCR, while the TCRdb copy is restricted to in-frame clones and leaves out a portion. The table for this sample gives more than 9,500 clones. The germline V gene has CDR1 MGHRA and CDR2 YSYEKL. This CDR3 comprises 15 residues. No DNA was logged. V is TRBV4-1 and J is TRBJ2-1; TCRdb gives TRBD2 as the D gene, but with no DNA this cannot be confirmed. The specimen was Treg cells from blood. Noted subset: remaining (HLA-DR-negative) circulating blood Treg cells. This clonotype originated in a donor aged 2-30 years with juvenile idiopathic arthritis. The CDR3 sequence is CASSRAGAAYNEQFF.